These 21 T cell receptor beta chains came from one sample sequenced in a study of blood T cell repertoires in COVID-19. Some clones are missing from TCRdb's copy, which holds only in-frame ones; the method was immunoSEQ multiplex PCR. The data show approximately 200,000 clones, with 86% seen just once and roughly 4.9% held by the top ten. Sequenced: PBMCs or T cells enriched from blood (not recorded which). Source of these receptors: a woman aged 25 to 45 who had been exposed to COVID-19.

The chain combines TRBV5-8 with TRBJ2-7, with 7 nucleotides matching TRBD1. This CDR3 has 15 amino acids. Trimming at V came to 3 bases and at J to 1 base, leaving 7 bases not matched to a gene. Germline CDR1 is SGHTS and CDR2 is YDEGEE. CDR3 sequence (DNA): TGTGCCAGCAGCTCGGGTAGACAGGGATCCTACGAGCAGTACTTC. Protein sequence: CASSSGRQGSYEQYF.

This chain uses TRBV6-6 with TRBJ1-5; D is possibly TRBD1 (6 bases). Germline lookup yields CDR1 MNHNY and CDR2 SVGAGI (reference sequence). V lost 8 bases to trimming and J lost 0 bases, with 17 bases between them. The CDR3 is 16 residues long. The CDR3: CASGNKQGYSNQPQHF. In DNA form, the CDR3 reads TGTGCCAGCGGTAACAAACAGGGTTATAGCAATCAGCCCCAGCATTTT.

The V and J genes are TRBV7-2 and TRBJ1-4, with 8 bases matching TRBD1. The CDR3 covers 15 residues. The trim removed 4 bases at V and 3 bases at J, leaving 4 bases unmatched. Per germline, CDR1 SGHTA and CDR2 FQGNSA. As DNA, the CDR3 is TGTGCCAGCAGCTCCCAGGGGGCGGCTAATGAAAAACTGTTTTTT. Translating it yields CASSSQGAANEKLFF.

This rearrangement joins TRBV9 to TRBJ2-6; 10 bases are shared with TRBD1. V trimming: 3 bases; J trimming: 0 bases; junction bases outside the gene matches: 6. The CDR3 contains 18 residues. In germline, CDR1 is SGDLS, CDR2 YYNGEE. In DNA form, the CDR3 reads TGTGCCAGCAGCGCCCAGACAGGGGGCGGCTCTGGGGCCAACGTCCTGACTTTC. It yields the protein CASSAQTGGGSGANVLTF.

The rearrangement joins TRBV15 to TRBJ2-7; 11 bases are shared with TRBD1. Germline V CDR1 and CDR2: LNHNV, YYDKDF (reference sequence). The CDR3 has 16 amino acids. Unmatched junction bases numbered 11, after V lost 4 bases and J lost 6 bases. Written as DNA, the CDR3 is TGTGCCACCAGCAACTACCCGGGACAGGGGGGTACCGAGCAGTACTTC. It yields the protein CATSNYPGQGGTEQYF.

The chain uses TRBV5-1 and TRBJ1-2, with TRBD1 as a possible D gene (5 bases). Per germline, CDR1 SGHRS and CDR2 YFSETQ. This CDR3 is 15 amino acids long. Trimming stripped 0 bases from V and 2 bases from J, with 11 bases between. CDR3 loop: CASSLAVGQNYGYTF. CDR3 nucleotides: TGCGCCAGCAGCTTGGCCGTAGGACAAAACTATGGCTACACCTTC.

A single count supports this clone. The gene calls are TRBV27 and TRBJ2-1, with 9 bases that match TRBD1. V trimming: 2 bases; J trimming: 16 bases; junction bases outside the gene matches: 12. The CDR3 contains 14 residues. Germline V CDR1 and CDR2: MNHEY, SMNVEV (reference sequence). The CDR3 nucleotides are TGTGCCAGCAGTTTAGTTAAATCTGGGACAGGGAACTTCTTC. Its protein is CASSLVKSGTGNFF.

The chain links TRBV5-6 to TRBJ2-1, with TRBD2 identical over 7 bases. Germline-derived CDR1 and CDR2 are SGHDT and YYEEEE. Unmatched junction bases numbered 6, after V lost 0 bases and J lost 0 bases. The length of the CDR3 is 17 residues. CDR3 sequence reads: CASSLALAASSYNEQFF. For the CDR3, the DNA is TGTGCCAGCAGCTTGGCCCTAGCGGCAAGCTCCTACAATGAGCAGTTCTTC. The whole variable domain, filled in from reference TRBV5-6 and TRBJ2-1, reads DAGVTQSPTHLIKTRGQQVTLRCSPKSGHDTVSWYQQALGQGPQFIFQYYEEEERQRGNFPDRFSGHQFPNYSSELNVNALLLGDSALYLCASSLALAASSYNEQFFGPGTRLTVL.

The J gene is TRBJ2-2, the V gene TRBV5-1, with D tentatively TRBD2 (5 bases). The germline CDR1 and CDR2 sequences are SGHRS and YFSETQ. V gave up 4 bases and J gave up 1 base, with 11 bases separating them. The CDR3 totals 15 residues. CDR3 loop: CASSPRRGNTGELFF. The DNA of the CDR3 is TGCGCCAGCAGCCCCCGCCGGGGGAACACCGGGGAGCTGTTTTTT.

This chain joins TRBV5-1 and TRBJ2-1; possible D gene TRBD2, 6 bases. The ends were cut back, 5 bases at V and 1 base at J, with 10 bases in the middle. Germline-derived CDR1 and CDR2 are SGHRS and YFSETQ. CDR3 length equals 14 residues. CDR3 region: CASSGGTSYNEQFF. CDR3 coding DNA: TGCGCCAGCAGTGGAGGGACGTCCTACAATGAGCAGTTCTTC.

The chain combines TRBV6-5 with TRBJ1-1; possibly TRBD1 for D (6 bases). This CDR3 is 13 amino acids long. V gave up 6 bases and J gave up 10 bases, with 18 bases separating them. Germline V gives CDR1 MNHEY, CDR2 SVGAGI. The CDR3: CASRLTGGAPAFF. CDR3 DNA: TGTGCCAGCAGACTAACGGGGGGGGCTCCAGCTTTCTTT.

The chain combines TRBV4-2 with TRBJ1-1, with D possibly TRBD1 on 5 matching bases. The CDR3 sequence is 13 residues long. Per germline, CDR1 LGHNA and CDR2 YNFKEQ. Trimming cost V 4 bases and J 1 base, with 7 bases left between them. The CDR3 region has the DNA TGTGCCAGCAGCCCCGGACAGAACACTGAAGCTTTCTTT. As protein: CASSPGQNTEAFF.

V is TRBV25-1 and J is TRBJ2-7; 7 bases are a match to TRBD1. This CDR3 is 16 amino acids long. The germline V gene has CDR1 MGHDK and CDR2 SYGVNS. Germline trimming cut 2 bases from V and 0 bases from J; bases unmatched to any gene: 7. This CDR3 is CASSEERQGYSYEQYF. DNA for the CDR3: TGTGCCAGCAGTGAAGAAAGACAGGGATACTCCTACGAGCAGTACTTC.

V gene TRBV10-1 combines with J gene TRBJ2-7, with D perhaps TRBD1 (5 bases). V was clipped by 0 bases and J by 9 bases, with 6 bases between them. Looked up from germline, CDR1 is WNHNN and CDR2 is SYGVQD (reference sequence). The CDR3 is 11 amino acids. The CDR3 is CASSESDRQYF. CDR3 nucleotides: TGCGCCAGCAGTGAGTCTGACAGGCAGTACTTC.

V is TRBV5-1 and J is TRBJ2-1, with D unresolved. This CDR3 is 13 amino acids long. Trimming pared 4 bases from V and 8 bases from J, leaving 13 bases between. Germline V gene sequence: CDR1 SGHRS, CDR2 YFSETQ. The DNA of the CDR3 is TGCGCCAGCAGCCTTGGGCAGTTCGATGAGCAGTTCTTC. It specifies CASSLGQFDEQFF.

This chain joins TRBV19 and TRBJ2-3, with a tentative D call TRBD2 (7 bases). The V end was cut by 2 bases, the J end by 6 bases, with 15 bases between. CDR1 is LNHDA and CDR2 is SQIVND in the germline V gene (reference sequence). The CDR3 loop spans 15 amino acids. In nucleotides, the CDR3 is TGTGCCAGTAGTATAATGGGGGGGGCCAGGGATACGCAGTATTTT. Amino acid sequence: CASSIMGGARDTQYF.

The chain carries TRBV5-1 and TRBJ2-2, with D unclear. The V gene lost 5 bases and the J gene lost 4 bases, with 9 bases spanning the gap. Per germline, CDR1 SGHRS and CDR2 YFSETQ. The CDR3 totals 13 residues. This chain's CDR3 is CASRRVSTGELFF. Here the CDR3 DNA reads TGCGCCAGCAGACGGGTGAGCACCGGGGAGCTGTTTTTT.

The chain is built from TRBV7-3 and TRBJ2-5, with TRBD1 as a possible D gene (5 bases). V was shortened by 2 bases and J by 4 bases, with 11 bases between the two germline ends. This CDR3 has 14 amino acids. Germline values: CDR1 SGHTA, CDR2 FQGTGA. CDR3 nucleotide sequence: TGTGCCAGCAGCTTATTGGGCAGGGCAGAGACCCAGTACTTC. This sequence encodes CASSLLGRAETQYF.

This clone was detected once. The chain has TRBV3-1 (or the pseudogene TRBV3-2) and TRBJ2-3; D might be TRBD2 (5 bases). The V gene lost 2 bases and the J gene lost 4 bases, with 19 bases spanning the gap. Germline CDR1 and CDR2: LGHDT and YNNKEL (reference sequence). The CDR3 has 17 amino acids. The CDR3 sequence is CASSQFEGERYSDTQYF. CDR3 in DNA: TGTGCCAGCAGCCAATTCGAGGGCGAAAGATATTCAGATACGCAGTATTTT.

V usage is TRBV21-1 and J usage is TRBJ1-2; the listed D gene, TRBD1, was not tested against the DNA. TRBV21-1 is labeled a pseudogene. The CDR3 consists of 14 residues. CDR3 DNA sequence: TGTGCCAGCAGCAAAGGGCAGGCCGTGGGTGGCTACACCTTC. It codes for CASSKGQAVGGYTF.

This rearrangement joins TRBV3-1 (or the pseudogene TRBV3-2) to TRBJ2-2; D is unresolved. Germline CDR1 reads LGHDT; CDR2 reads YNNKEL (reference sequence). Trimming left V 0 bases short and J 0 bases short, with 2 bases between. The CDR3 has 14 amino acids. For the CDR3, the DNA is TGTGCCAGCAGCCAAGACGCGAACACCGGGGAGCTGTTTTTT. Translation: CASSQDANTGELFF.